These 17 T cell receptor beta chains originate from one sample sequenced in a study of T cell responses to AZD1222 COVID-19 vaccine. Some clones are missing from TCRdb's copy, which holds only in-frame ones; the method was immunoSEQ multiplex PCR. Of about 160,000 clones in the sample, roughly 88% were seen once. The sequencing here drew on peripheral blood, taken 28 days after the second AZD1222 dose. These receptors came from an adult who received the AZD1222 COVID-19 vaccine.

The chain joins TRBV5-1 to TRBJ2-2; possibly TRBD2 for D (5 bases). The CDR3 covers 12 residues. Per germline, CDR1 SGHRS and CDR2 YFSETQ. Trimming stripped 7 bases from V and 7 bases from J, with 11 bases between. The CDR3: CASQTGDGELFF. Here the CDR3 DNA reads TGCGCCAGCCAAACCGGGGACGGGGAGCTGTTTTTT.

The CDR3: CASSIVRLAGNEQFF. The CDR3 nucleotides are TGTGCCAGTAGTATCGTCCGACTAGCGGGGAATGAGCAGTTCTTC. The chain carries TRBV19 and TRBJ2-1; 11 bases agree with TRBD2. J was trimmed by 7 bases and V by 3 bases; bases with no gene match: 5. Germline CDR1 LNHDA, CDR2 SQIVND (reference sequence). This CDR3 has 15 residues.

J is TRBJ2-3 and V is TRBV11-2; D gene uncertain. Between the trimmed V and J ends, which lost 2 bases and 4 bases, there was a span of 10 bases. The CDR3 loop spans 14 amino acids. Germline V gives CDR1 SGHAT, CDR2 FQNNGV. DNA of the CDR3: TGTGCCAGCAGCTTAAGGCCAGATGCAGATACGCAGTATTTT. Its translation: CASSLRPDADTQYF.

The chain links TRBV4-3 to TRBJ2-1; D is unclear. Germline V lookup: CDR1 LGHNA, CDR2 YSLEER. Deletions cut 3 bases from V and 4 bases from J, with 4 bases between. The CDR3 covers 12 residues. The CDR3: CASSQGYNEQFF. The CDR3 region has the DNA TGCGCCAGCAGCCAGGGTTACAATGAGCAGTTCTTC.

The chain employs TRBV28 and TRBJ1-2, with D unresolved. V dropped 3 bases and J dropped 8 bases, with 13 bases sitting between them. This CDR3 comprises 13 residues. CDR1 MDHEN and CDR2 SYDVKM come from the germline V gene. The DNA of the CDR3 is TGTGCCAGCAGTTTGCCCCATACGTACGGCTACACCTTC. Amino acids: CASSLPHTYGYTF.

V gene TRBV6-4 combines with J gene TRBJ2-1, with TRBD1 matching 8 bases. J was trimmed by 10 bases and V by 6 bases; bases with no gene match: 14. The CDR3 runs 15 residues. Germline-derived CDR1 and CDR2 are MRHNA and SNTAGT. As DNA, the CDR3 is TGTGCCAGCAGCGTCCAGGGGGCTCAAAGGGGGGAGCAGTTCTTC. Protein sequence: CASSVQGAQRGEQFF.

The chain joins TRBV7-9 to TRBJ1-5; D is perhaps TRBD1 (5 bases). This CDR3 comprises 15 residues. Germline lookup yields CDR1 SEHNR and CDR2 FQNEAQ (reference sequence). V was pared by 3 bases and J by 5 bases, with 14 bases between. CDR3 bases: TGTGCCAGCAGCTTTGCTGCAGGGTCCGATCAGCCCCAGCATTTT. This gives the protein CASSFAAGSDQPQHF.

V gene TRBV4-3 combines with J gene TRBJ1-2; D call uncertain. The CDR3 runs 15 residues. Trimming pared 0 bases from V and 4 bases from J, leaving 12 bases between. Germline V lookup: CDR1 LGHNA, CDR2 YSLEER. The CDR3: CASSQDRTDRYGYTF. The DNA of the CDR3 is TGCGCCAGCAGCCAAGACCGGACCGACCGCTATGGCTACACCTTC.

CDR3 DNA sequence: TGTGCCAGCAGTTGGGGGAGCGGGCGTGGAAACACCATATATTTT. The encoded protein is CASSWGSGRGNTIYF. The chain couples TRBV6-5 to TRBJ1-3; TRBD1 might be the D (5 bases). The CDR3 length is 15 residues. V lost 4 bases and J lost 3, with 13 bases in between. Germline V gene lookup returns CDR1 MNHEY and CDR2 SVGAGI.

The chain uses TRBV29-1 and TRBJ1-2, with D uncertain. This CDR3 is 11 amino acids long. Germline loops: CDR1 SQVTM, CDR2 ANQGSEA. The V end was cut by 6 bases, the J end by 8 bases, with 13 bases between. CDR3 residues: CSVTIVGGYTF. DNA of the CDR3: TGCAGCGTGACAATAGTGGGAGGCTACACCTTC.

This clone has just a few counts. The rearrangement uses TRBV14 and TRBJ2-1, with unresolved D. V shed 0 bases and J shed 12 bases, with 6 bases lying between them. The germline V gene encodes CDR1 SGHDN and CDR2 FVKESK. This CDR3 region has 11 residues. CDR3 residues: CASSQDASQFF. In DNA, the CDR3 is TGTGCCAGCAGCCAAGACGCGTCGCAGTTCTTC.

The chain employs TRBV5-4 and TRBJ2-5; D possibly corresponds to TRBD1 (6 bases). Trimming pared 3 bases from V and 4 bases from J, leaving 13 bases between. Germline values: CDR1 SGHNT, CDR2 YYREEE (reference sequence). The CDR3 consists of 14 residues. The CDR3 DNA follows: TGTGCCAGCAGCTGGGGCAGGGGCGGAGAGACCCAGTACTTC. Translated, it gives CASSWGRGGETQYF.

The chain carries TRBV3-1 (or the pseudogene TRBV3-2) and TRBJ2-1; 9 bases line up with TRBD2. Germline lookup yields CDR1 LGHDT and CDR2 YNNKEL (reference sequence). With 5 bases clipped from V and 7 bases from J, the junction kept 9 bases outside the gene matches. This CDR3 spans 15 amino acids. The CDR3 nucleotides read TGTGCCAGCAGCTCCGGGCTAGCGGGGACGAATGAGCAGTTCTTC. As protein: CASSSGLAGTNEQFF.

The chain has TRBV4-1 and TRBJ2-1, with unresolved D. V lost 1 base and J 3 bases, leaving 7 bases between the germline ends. This CDR3 has 14 amino acids. CDR1 and CDR2 (germline): MGHRA, YSYEKL. The CDR3 spells CASSQGDRYNEQFF. As DNA, the CDR3 is TGCGCCAGCAGCCAAGGGGATCGCTACAATGAGCAGTTCTTC.

The rearrangement joins TRBV30 to TRBJ1-3; D is uncertain. Germline values: CDR1 GTSNPN, CDR2 SVGIG (reference sequence). V was trimmed by 2 bases and J by 0 bases, leaving 11 bases between them. This CDR3 is built from 15 residues. The CDR3 loop is CAWSTQTASGNTIYF. The CDR3 nucleotides read TGTGCCTGGAGTACCCAGACGGCCTCTGGAAACACCATATATTTT. Using reference TRBV30 and TRBJ1-3 for the parts outside the CDR3, the full variable domain is SQTIHQWPATLVQPVGSPLSLECTVEGTSNPNLYWYRQAAGRGLQLLFYSVGIGQISSEVPQNLSASRPQDRQFILSSKKLLLSDSGFYLCAWSTQTASGNTIYFGEGSWLTVV.

The chain has TRBV12-3 or TRBV12-4 and TRBJ1-1; D is uncertain. The CDR3 runs to 11 residues. Trimming took 8 bases from V and 8 from J, leaving 12 bases between them. The CDR3 is CASAPGMEAFF. CDR3 bases: TGTGCCAGCGCTCCGGGGATGGAAGCTTTCTTT.

This clone has a handful of counts. The chain uses TRBV7-9 and TRBJ2-3; D may be TRBD2 (7 bases). The CDR3 spans 15 residues. Trimming left V 7 bases short and J 3 bases short, with 17 bases between. The germline gives CDR1 SEHNR, CDR2 FQNEAQ (reference sequence). This CDR3 reads CASTDGGRLTDTQYF. The CDR3 nucleotides are TGTGCCAGCACCGACGGGGGGCGTTTAACAGATACGCAGTATTTT.